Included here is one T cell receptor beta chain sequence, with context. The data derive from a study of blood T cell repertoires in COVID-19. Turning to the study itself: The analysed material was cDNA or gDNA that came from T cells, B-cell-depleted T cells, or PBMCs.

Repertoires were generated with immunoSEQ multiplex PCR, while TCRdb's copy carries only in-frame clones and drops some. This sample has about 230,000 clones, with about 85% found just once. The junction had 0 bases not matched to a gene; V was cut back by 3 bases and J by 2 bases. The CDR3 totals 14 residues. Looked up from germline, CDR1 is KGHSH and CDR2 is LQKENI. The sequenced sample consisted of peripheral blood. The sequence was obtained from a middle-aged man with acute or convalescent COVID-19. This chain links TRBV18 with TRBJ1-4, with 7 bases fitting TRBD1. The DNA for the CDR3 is TGTGCCAGCTCACCGGGACAGACTAATGAAAAACTGTTTTTT. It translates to CASSPGQTNEKLFF.